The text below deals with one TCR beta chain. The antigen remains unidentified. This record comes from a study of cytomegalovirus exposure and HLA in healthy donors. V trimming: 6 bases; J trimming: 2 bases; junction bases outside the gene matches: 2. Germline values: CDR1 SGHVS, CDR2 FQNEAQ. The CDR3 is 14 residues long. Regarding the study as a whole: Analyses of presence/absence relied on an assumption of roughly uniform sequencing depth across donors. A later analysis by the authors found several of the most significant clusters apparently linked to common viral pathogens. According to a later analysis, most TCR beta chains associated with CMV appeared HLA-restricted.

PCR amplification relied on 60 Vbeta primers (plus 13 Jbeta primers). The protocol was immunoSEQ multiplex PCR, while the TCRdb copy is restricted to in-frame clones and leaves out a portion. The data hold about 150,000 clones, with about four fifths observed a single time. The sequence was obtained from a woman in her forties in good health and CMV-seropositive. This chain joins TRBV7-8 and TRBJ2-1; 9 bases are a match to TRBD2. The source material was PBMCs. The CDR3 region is CASSRLAAYNEQFF. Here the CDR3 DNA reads TGTGCCAGCAGTAGACTAGCGGCCTACAATGAGCAGTTCTTC.